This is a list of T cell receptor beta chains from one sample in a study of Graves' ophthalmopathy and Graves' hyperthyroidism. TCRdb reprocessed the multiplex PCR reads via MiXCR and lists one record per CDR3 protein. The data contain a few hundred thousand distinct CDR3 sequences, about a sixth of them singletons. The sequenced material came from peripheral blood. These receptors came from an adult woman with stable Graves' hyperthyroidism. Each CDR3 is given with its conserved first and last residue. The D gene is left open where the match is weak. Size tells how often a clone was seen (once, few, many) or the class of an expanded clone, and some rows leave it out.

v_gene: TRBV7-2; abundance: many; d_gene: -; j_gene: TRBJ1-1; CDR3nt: TGTGCCAGCAGCTTGGGGGGGGGCTTCACTGAAGCTTTCTTT; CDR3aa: CASSLGGGFTEAFF
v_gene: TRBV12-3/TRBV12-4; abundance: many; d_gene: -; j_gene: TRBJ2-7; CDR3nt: TGTGCCAGCAGCTCTAGACTACCCTACGAGCAGTACTTC; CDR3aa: CASSSRLPYEQYF
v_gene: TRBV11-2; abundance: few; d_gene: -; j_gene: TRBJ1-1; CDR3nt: TGTGCCAGCAGCTTTAGTGGGGGTAGGGCAGCTTTCTTT; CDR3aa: CASSFSGGRAAFF
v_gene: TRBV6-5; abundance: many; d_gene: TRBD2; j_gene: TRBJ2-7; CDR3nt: TGTGCCAGCAGTCCCTCCGGGGGGGCGGGAGAGCAGTACTTC; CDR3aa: CASSPSGGAGEQYF
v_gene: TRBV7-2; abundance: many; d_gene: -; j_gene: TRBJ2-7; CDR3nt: TGTGCCAGCAGCTTAGCCTCGCGGGGGCTCGGGGAGCAGTACTTC; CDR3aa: CASSLASRGLGEQYF
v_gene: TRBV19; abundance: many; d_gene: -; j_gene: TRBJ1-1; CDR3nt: TGTGCCAGTAGTATTCAGAACACTGAAGCTTTCTTT; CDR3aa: CASSIQNTEAFF
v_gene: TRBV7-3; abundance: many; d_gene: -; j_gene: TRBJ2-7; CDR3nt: TGTGCCAGCAGCTTAACGCCGAACTACGAGCAGTACTTC; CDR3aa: CASSLTPNYEQYF
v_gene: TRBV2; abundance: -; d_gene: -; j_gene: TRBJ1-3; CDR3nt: TGTGCCAGCAGTGATGGTGACGTTCGGACGAAAATAAGGGGAAACACCATATATTTT; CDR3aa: CASSDGDVRTKIRGNTIYF
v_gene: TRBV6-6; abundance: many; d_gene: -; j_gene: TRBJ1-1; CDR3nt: TGTGCCAGCAGTACCAGGGGTGGGGAGACTGAAGCTTTCTTT; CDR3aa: CASSTRGGETEAFF
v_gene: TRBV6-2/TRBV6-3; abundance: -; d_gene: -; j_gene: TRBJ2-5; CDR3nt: TGTGCCAGCAGTTACGGTTTGCGGGAGACCCAGTACTTC; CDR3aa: CASSYGLRETQYF
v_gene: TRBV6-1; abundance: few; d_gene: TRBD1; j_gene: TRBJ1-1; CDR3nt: TGTGCCAGCAGCTCCGGACAGGGGGCGCGATGGACTGAAGCTTTCTTT; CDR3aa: CASSSGQGARWTEAFF
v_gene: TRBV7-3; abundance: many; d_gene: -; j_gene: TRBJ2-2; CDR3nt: TGTGCCAGCAGCTTAACTCCCCGTAGCGCCTCGCCGGGCACCGGGGAGCTGTTTTTT; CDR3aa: CASSLTPRSASPGTGELFF
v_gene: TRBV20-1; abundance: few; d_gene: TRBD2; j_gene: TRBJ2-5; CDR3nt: TGCAGTGCTAGGGAGGCCGGGACTAGCGGGAGGTACCAAGAGACCCAGTACTTC; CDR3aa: CSAREAGTSGRYQETQYF
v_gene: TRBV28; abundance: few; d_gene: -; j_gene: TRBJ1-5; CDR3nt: TGTGCCAGCAGAAAAATGCCCGCAGGGATTCAGCCCCAGCATTTT; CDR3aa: CASRKMPAGIQPQHF
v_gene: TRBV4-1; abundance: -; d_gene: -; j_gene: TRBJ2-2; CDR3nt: TGCGCCAGCACGGGGTCCGGGGAGCTGTTTTTT; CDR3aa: CASTGSGELFF
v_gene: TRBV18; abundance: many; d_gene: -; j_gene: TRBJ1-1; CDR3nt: TGTGCCAGCTCACCATCAGGGGCAGGACGAGCTTTCTTT; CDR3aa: CASSPSGAGRAFF
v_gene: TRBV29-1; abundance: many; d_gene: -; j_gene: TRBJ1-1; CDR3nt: TGCAGCGTTGACCTGGGGGCTGAAGCTTTCTTT; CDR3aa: CSVDLGAEAFF
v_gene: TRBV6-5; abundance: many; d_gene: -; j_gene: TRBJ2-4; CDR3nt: TGTGCCAGCAGTCTCGAGGGGGGGTTAGCCAAAAACATTCAGTACTTC; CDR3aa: CASSLEGGLAKNIQYF
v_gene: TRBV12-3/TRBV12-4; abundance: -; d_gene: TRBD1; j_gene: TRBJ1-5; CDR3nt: TGTGCCAGCACCCCGGGACAGCGCAATCAGCCCCAGCATTTT; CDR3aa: CASTPGQRNQPQHF
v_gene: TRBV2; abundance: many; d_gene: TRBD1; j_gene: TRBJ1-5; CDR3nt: TGTGCCAGCACGAGGGACAGCGCTAATCAGCCCCAGCATTTT; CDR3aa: CASTRDSANQPQHF
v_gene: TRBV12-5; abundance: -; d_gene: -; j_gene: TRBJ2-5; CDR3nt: TGTGCTAGTAAGGGTTTAAGAGAGACCCAGTACTTC; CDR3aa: CASKGLRETQYF
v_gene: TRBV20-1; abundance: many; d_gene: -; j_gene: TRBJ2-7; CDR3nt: TGCAGTGCTCCAGGCCAGGGTTTCTACGAGCAGTACTTC; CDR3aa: CSAPGQGFYEQYF
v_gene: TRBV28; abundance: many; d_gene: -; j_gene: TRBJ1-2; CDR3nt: TGTGCCAGCAGTTTTGAACGGGGGTATGGCTACACCTTC; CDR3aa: CASSFERGYGYTF
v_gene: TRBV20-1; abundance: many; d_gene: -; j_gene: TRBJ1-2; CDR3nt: TGCAGTGCTAGAACCCAGGGGCAGGATGGCTACACCTTC; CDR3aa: CSARTQGQDGYTF
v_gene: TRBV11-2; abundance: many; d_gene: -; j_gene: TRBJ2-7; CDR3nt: TGTGCCAGCAGCCCATGGCGCGACGAGCAGTACTTC; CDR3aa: CASSPWRDEQYF
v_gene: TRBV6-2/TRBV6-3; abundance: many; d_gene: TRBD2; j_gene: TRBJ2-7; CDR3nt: TGTGCCAGCAGAACCCCACTAGCGTCGACGTACGAGCAGTACTTC; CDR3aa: CASRTPLASTYEQYF
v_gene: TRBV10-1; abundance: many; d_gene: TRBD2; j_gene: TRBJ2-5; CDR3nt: TGCGCCAGCAGTGAGTCTCTAGCGGGAGGTTTTGAGACCCAGTACTTC; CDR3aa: CASSESLAGGFETQYF
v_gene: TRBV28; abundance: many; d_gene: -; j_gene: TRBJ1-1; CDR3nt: TGTGCCAGCAGTTTGGAAGGCGGTGGGAACACTGAAGCTTTCTTT; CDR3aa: CASSLEGGGNTEAFF
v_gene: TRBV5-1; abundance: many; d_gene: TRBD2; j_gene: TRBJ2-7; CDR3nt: TGCGCCAGCAGCTTAATAGCGGGAGCCAACGAGCAGTACTTC; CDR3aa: CASSLIAGANEQYF
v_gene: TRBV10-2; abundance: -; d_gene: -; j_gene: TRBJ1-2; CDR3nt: TGCGCCAGCAGCGAAGACAGGCGGTGGGGCTACACCTTC; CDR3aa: CASSEDRRWGYTF
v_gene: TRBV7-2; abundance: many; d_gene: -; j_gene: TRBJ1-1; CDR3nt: TGTGCCAGCAGCTTGTTGGACACTGAAGCTTTCTTT; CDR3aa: CASSLLDTEAFF
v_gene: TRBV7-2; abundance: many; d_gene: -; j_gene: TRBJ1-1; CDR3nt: TGTGCCAGCAGCTTAGACCAGAACACTGAAGCTTTCTTT; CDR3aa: CASSLDQNTEAFF
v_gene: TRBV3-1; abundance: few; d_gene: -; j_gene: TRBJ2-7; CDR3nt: TGTGCCAGCAGCCAAGATCTGTTGCCTGCCTACGAGCAGTACTTC; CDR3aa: CASSQDLLPAYEQYF
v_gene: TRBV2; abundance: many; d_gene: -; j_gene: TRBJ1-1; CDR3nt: TGTGCCAGCAGCGGGGGGATGAACACTGAAGCTTTCTTT; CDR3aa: CASSGGMNTEAFF
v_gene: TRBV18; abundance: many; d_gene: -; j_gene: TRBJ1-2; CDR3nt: TGTGCCAGCTCACCTTCGGACGCCCGTGCGTACGGCTATGGCTACACCTTC; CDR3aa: CASSPSDARAYGYGYTF
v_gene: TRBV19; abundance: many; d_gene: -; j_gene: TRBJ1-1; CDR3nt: TGTGCCAGTAGTATAGGGGGTCCGGGGCGGACTGAAGCTTTCTTT; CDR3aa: CASSIGGPGRTEAFF
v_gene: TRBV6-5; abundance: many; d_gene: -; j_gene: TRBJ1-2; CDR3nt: TGTGCCAGCAGTTACTCCGACATGCTCGGACAGCTCTATGGCTACACCTTC; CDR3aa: CASSYSDMLGQLYGYTF
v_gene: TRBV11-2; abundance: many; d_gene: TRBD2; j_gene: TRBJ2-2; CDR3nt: TGTGCCAGCAGCCGGATAGCGGGAGATCGGACCGGGGAGCTGTTTTTT; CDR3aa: CASSRIAGDRTGELFF
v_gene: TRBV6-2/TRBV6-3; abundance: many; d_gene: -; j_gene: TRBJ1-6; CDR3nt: TGTGCCAGCAGTTACAAGAGCTCCTATAATTCACCCCTCCACTTT; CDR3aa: CASSYKSSYNSPLHF
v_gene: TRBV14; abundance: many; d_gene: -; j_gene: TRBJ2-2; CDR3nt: TGTGCCAGCAGCCAGACCGGAGGTTCCGGGGAGCTGTTTTTT; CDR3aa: CASSQTGGSGELFF
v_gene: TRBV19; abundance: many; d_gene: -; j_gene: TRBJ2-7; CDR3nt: TGTGCCAGTAGACAGGATTCCTACGAGCAGTACTTC; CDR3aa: CASRQDSYEQYF
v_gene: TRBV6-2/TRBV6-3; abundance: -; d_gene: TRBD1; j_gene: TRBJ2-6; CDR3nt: TGTGCCAGCAGTTATTGGGACAGGGGGCGCGAGGCCAACGTCCTGACTTTC; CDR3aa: CASSYWDRGREANVLTF
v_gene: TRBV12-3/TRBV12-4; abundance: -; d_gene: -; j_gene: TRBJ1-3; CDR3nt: TGTGCCAGCAGTTCTTCTGGAAGCACCATATATTTT; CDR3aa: CASSSSGSTIYF
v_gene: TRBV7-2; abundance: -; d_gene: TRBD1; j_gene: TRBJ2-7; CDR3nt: TGTGCCAGCAGTTTGGGACAGGTCCGCGAGCAGTACTTC; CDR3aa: CASSLGQVREQYF
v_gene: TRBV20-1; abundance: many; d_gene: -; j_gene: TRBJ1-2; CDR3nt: TGCAGTGCTAGGATCGAGATTCACTATGGCTACACCTTC; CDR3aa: CSARIEIHYGYTF
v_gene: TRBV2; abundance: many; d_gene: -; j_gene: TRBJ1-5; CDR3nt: TGTGCCAGCAGTGAAGGGATCGGCAATCAGCCCCAGCATTTT; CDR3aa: CASSEGIGNQPQHF
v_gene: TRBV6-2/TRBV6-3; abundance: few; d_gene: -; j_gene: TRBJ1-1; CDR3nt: TGTGCTAGCAGTACAGGGTCCACTGAAGCTTTCTTT; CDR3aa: CASSTGSTEAFF
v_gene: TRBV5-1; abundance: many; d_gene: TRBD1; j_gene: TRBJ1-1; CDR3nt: TGCGCCAGCAGCGTCGACAGGGTGGGGAACACTGAAGCTTTCTTT; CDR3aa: CASSVDRVGNTEAFF
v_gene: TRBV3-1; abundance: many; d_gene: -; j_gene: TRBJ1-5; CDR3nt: TGTGCCAGCAGCCGGGGTAGCAATCAGCCCCAGCATTTT; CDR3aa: CASSRGSNQPQHF
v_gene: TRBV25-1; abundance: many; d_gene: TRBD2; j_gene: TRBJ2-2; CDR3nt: TGTGCCAGCAGACCAATCCAGGGGAGGTATGGACTAGCGGACACCGGGGAGCTGTTTTTT; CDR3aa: CASRPIQGRYGLADTGELFF
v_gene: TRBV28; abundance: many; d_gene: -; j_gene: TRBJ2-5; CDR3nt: TGTGCCAGCGGGGCCGGGGGGCGGGAGACCCAGTACTTC; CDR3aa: CASGAGGRETQYF
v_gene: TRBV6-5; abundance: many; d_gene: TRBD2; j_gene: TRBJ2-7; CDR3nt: TGTGCCAGCAGTTCCAATCCCACTAGCGGGATTGGATACGAGCAGTACTTC; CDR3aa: CASSSNPTSGIGYEQYF
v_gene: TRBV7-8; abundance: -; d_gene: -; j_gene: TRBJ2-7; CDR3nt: TGTGCCAGCAGCTTATCACGGGACTTAACCTACGAGCAGTACTTC; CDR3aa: CASSLSRDLTYEQYF
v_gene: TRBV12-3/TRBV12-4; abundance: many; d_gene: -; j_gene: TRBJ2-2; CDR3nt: TGTGCCAGTTCGACCGAGGGGAGCACCGGGGAGCTGTTTTTT; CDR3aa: CASSTEGSTGELFF
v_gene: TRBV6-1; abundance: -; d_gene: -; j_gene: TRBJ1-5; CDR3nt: TGTGCCAGCAGTGATGGAGGGGGTCGCAATCAGCCCCAGCATTTT; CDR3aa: CASSDGGGRNQPQHF
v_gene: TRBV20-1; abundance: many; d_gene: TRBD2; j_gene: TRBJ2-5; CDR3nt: TGCAGTGCTAGACCGACTAGCGGTCTTTATTTGGAGACCCAGTACTTC; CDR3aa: CSARPTSGLYLETQYF
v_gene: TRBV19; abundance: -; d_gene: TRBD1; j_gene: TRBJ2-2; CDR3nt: TGTGCCAGTAGTATATCCGGGACAGGGATTAACACCGGGGAGCTGTTTTTT; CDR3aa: CASSISGTGINTGELFF